These 31 T cell receptor beta chains were all obtained from the same sample, sequenced in a study of chemoradiotherapy in HPV16-positive cancers. Clones were read by immunoSEQ multiplex PCR, and TCRdb kept only the in-frame ones, dropping some. Here the sample spans some 5,100 clones, approximately 84% being singletons. The starting material was tumor tissue, obtained from a patient who underwent chemoradiotherapy. All receptors come from a human donor with HPV-associated anogenital cancer.

This clone was observed a handful of times. V and J are TRBV6-5 and TRBJ1-1, with a weak D call TRBD1 (5 bases). Germline loops: CDR1 MNHEY, CDR2 SVGAGI. V lost 2 bases to trimming and J lost 8 bases, with 9 bases between them. The CDR3 totals 12 residues. The DNA of the CDR3 is TGTGCCAGCAGTTACCGGGGGGGAGAAGCTTTCTTT. As protein: CASSYRGGEAFF.

This clone was picked up a small number of times. V is TRBV5-1 and J is TRBJ2-7; D call uncertain. V was clipped by 4 bases and J by 5 bases, with 7 bases between them. The CDR3 length is 11 residues. CDR1 SGHRS and CDR2 YFSETQ come from the germline V gene. CDR3 region: CASSVSNEQYF. CDR3 in DNA: TGCGCCAGCAGCGTGAGTAACGAGCAGTACTTC.

The V call is TRBV25-1, the J call TRBJ2-5, with TRBD2 identical over 9 bases. Germline CDR1 is MGHDK and CDR2 is SYGVNS. J was trimmed by 5 bases and V by 7 bases; bases with no gene match: 14. The CDR3 spans 16 residues. CDR3 in DNA: TGTGCCAGCACCCGACCGGGTAGCGGGGGAGGCGAGACCCAGTACTTC. It is translated as CASTRPGSGGGETQYF.

The V gene is TRBV29-1, the J gene TRBJ2-7, with 7 nucleotides matching TRBD2. The CDR3 length is 14 residues. CDR1 and CDR2 from the germline V gene are SQVTM and ANQGSEA. J gave up 1 base and V 3 bases, and 6 bases lay outside the gene matches. The CDR3 DNA reads as TGCAGCGTTGATGCCAGGGAGGGGTCCTACGAGCAGTACTTC. Encoded protein: CSVDAREGSYEQYF.

V gene TRBV18 combines with J gene TRBJ1-1; D not certain. The CDR3 loop spans 14 amino acids. Germline values: CDR1 KGHSH, CDR2 LQKENI. V was cut by 3 bases and J by 6 bases, with 14 bases left in between. CDR3 in DNA: TGTGCCAGCTCACCGATAACTGCTGGAGCTGAAGCTTTCTTT. Its protein product is CASSPITAGAEAFF.

A single count supports this clone. V gene TRBV5-5 combines with J gene TRBJ1-2, with D maybe TRBD1 (6 bases). This CDR3 spans 15 amino acids. V was pared by 4 bases and J by 3 bases, with 16 bases between. From germline, CDR1 is SGHKS and CDR2 YYEKEE (reference sequence). This chain's CDR3 is CASSPGQFGDYGYTF. DNA of the CDR3: TGTGCCAGCAGCCCGGGACAATTTGGGGACTATGGCTACACCTTC.

The gene calls are TRBV5-1 and TRBJ2-3; no definite D call. The CDR3 runs 14 residues. V dropped 2 bases and J dropped 2 bases, with 9 bases sitting between them. Per germline, CDR1 SGHRS and CDR2 YFSETQ. The CDR3 protein is CASSFGLTTDTQYF. The CDR3 DNA reads as TGCGCCAGCAGCTTCGGTCTCACCACAGATACGCAGTATTTT.

This clone appeared a single time. This chain links TRBV7-6 with TRBJ2-5, with 9 bases fitting TRBD1. In germline, CDR1 is SGHVS, CDR2 FNYEAQ. With V trimmed by 3 bases and J by 0 bases, 17 bases remained unmatched. CDR3 length: 20 residues. The CDR3 nucleotides read TGTGCCAGCAGCTTGGCGGACCCCGGGACAGGGTTGAGGTACCAAGAGACCCAGTACTTC. It codes for CASSLADPGTGLRYQETQYF.

This clone was counted once. The rearrangement joins TRBV12-5 to TRBJ2-7; TRBD1 matches at 9 bases. Germline CDR1 and CDR2: LGHNT and FRNRAP. This CDR3 region has 15 residues. After removal of 4 bases from V and 6 bases from J, the junction contained 10 bases not matched to a gene. For the CDR3, the DNA is TGTGCTAGTGGTTCGCCCCCGACAGGGGGGGTCGAGCAGTACTTC. As protein: CASGSPPTGGVEQYF.

This clone showed up just a few times. This chain joins TRBV5-6 and TRBJ1-2; D is unclear. Germline assignment: CDR1 SGHDT and CDR2 YYEEEE. The CDR3 spans 14 residues. Trimming took 0 bases from V and 7 from J, leaving 13 bases between them. The CDR3 DNA sequence: TGTGCCAGCAGCTTGGACGGACCTTTGGGTGGCTACACCTTC. It is translated as CASSLDGPLGGYTF.

This clone appeared a single time. The DNA for the CDR3 is TGTGCCAGCAGCCCCCGGACAGGGCTCCAGGGCGAGCAGTACTTC. This encodes CASSPRTGLQGEQYF. J is TRBJ2-7 and V is TRBV9; 8 bases match TRBD1. The junction had 12 bases not matched to a gene; V was cut back by 4 bases and J by 6 bases. The germline V gene encodes CDR1 SGDLS and CDR2 YYNGEE. There are 15 residues in the CDR3.

This chain connects TRBV30 to TRBJ1-5; D call uncertain. V lost 0 bases to trimming and J lost 11 bases, with 14 bases between them. Germline assignment: CDR1 GTSNPN and CDR2 SVGIG (reference sequence). CDR3 length equals 13 residues. DNA of the CDR3: TGTGCCTGGAGTGTAATTCGGGATTCAGCCCAGCATTTT. It codes for CAWSVIRDSAQHF.

The J gene is TRBJ2-5, the V gene TRBV5-1; D uncertain. V was pared by 0 bases and J by 5 bases, with 17 bases between. There are 16 residues in the CDR3. The V gene's germline CDR1 is SGHRS and CDR2 YFSETQ. This chain's CDR3 is CASSLDYGQAWETQYF. DNA for the CDR3: TGCGCCAGCAGCTTGGACTATGGGCAGGCCTGGGAGACCCAGTACTTC.

The V and J genes are TRBV5-8 and TRBJ2-6; possibly TRBD2 for D (5 bases). V was cut by 4 bases and J by 2 bases, with 19 bases left in between. Germline lookup yields CDR1 SGHTS and CDR2 YDEGEE. The CDR3 has 18 amino acids. The CDR3: CASSKITRTLPGANVLTF. The CDR3 DNA reads TGTGCCAGCAGCAAAATAACTAGAACCCTTCCTGGGGCCAACGTCCTGACTTTC.

The chain carries TRBV19 and TRBJ1-5; TRBD1 matches at 7 bases. Germline V lookup: CDR1 LNHDA, CDR2 SQIVND (reference sequence). The CDR3 contains 14 residues. The junction had 6 bases not matched to a gene; V was cut back by 6 bases and J by 4 bases. CDR3 nucleotide sequence: TGTGCCAGTAGCTGGTCAGGGGGGAATCAGCCCCAGCATTTT. Translated, it gives CASSWSGGNQPQHF.

The rearrangement links TRBV6-5 to TRBJ2-6; the match to TRBD1 covers 7 bases. Germline CDR1 MNHEY, CDR2 SVGAGI. The CDR3 runs to 15 residues. V shed 5 bases and J 4 bases; nucleotides not matched to a gene: 5. The CDR3 protein is CASSATGSGANVLTF. The CDR3 bases are TGTGCCAGCAGTGCGACAGGGTCGGGGGCCAACGTCCTGACTTTC.

This clone was recorded a few times. The chain links TRBV10-2 to TRBJ2-4; D remains unclear. Per the germline V gene, CDR1 is WSHSY and CDR2 is SAAADI. Deletions cut 0 bases from V and 8 bases from J, with 11 bases between. CDR3 length equals 14 residues. DNA for the CDR3: TGCGCCAGCAGTGAGTCGAGTGGGATTTACATTCAGTACTTC. Translation gives CASSESSGIYIQYF.

J is TRBJ2-5 and V is TRBV6-5; 8 positions agree with TRBD2. Per germline, CDR1 MNHEY and CDR2 SVGAGI. After removal of 5 bases from V and 5 bases from J, the junction contained 10 bases not matched to a gene. The CDR3 is 15 residues long. The CDR3 is CASSRRTGGQETQYF. CDR3 nucleotide sequence: TGTGCCAGCAGTAGGCGGACGGGGGGGCAGGAGACCCAGTACTTC.

The V gene is TRBV6-4, the J gene TRBJ2-3; 7 bases align to TRBD2. Germline assignment: CDR1 MRHNA and CDR2 SNTAGT. The V and J ends lost 5 bases and 2 bases, in that order; junction bases with no gene match: 7. The CDR3 runs 15 residues. This CDR3 is CASSKLAAHTDTQYF. Here the CDR3 DNA reads TGTGCCAGCAGTAAGCTAGCGGCTCACACAGATACGCAGTATTTT.

The chain couples TRBV7-6 to TRBJ2-5, with no clear D. This CDR3 has 12 amino acids. Germline V gene sequence: CDR1 SGHVS, CDR2 FNYEAQ. Trimming pared 3 bases from V and 3 bases from J, leaving 5 bases between. This CDR3 is CASSFTKETQYF. CDR3 coding DNA: TGTGCCAGCAGCTTCACTAAAGAGACCCAGTACTTC.

The chain links TRBV9 to TRBJ2-1, with a weak D call TRBD2 (5 bases). V lost 1 base and J 9 bases, leaving 8 bases between the germline ends. This CDR3 spans 12 amino acids. CDR1 SGDLS and CDR2 YYNGEE come from the germline V gene. The CDR3 region is CASSVREREQFF. The CDR3 DNA follows: TGTGCCAGCAGCGTAAGGGAGCGTGAGCAGTTCTTC. Together with reference TRBV9 and TRBJ2-1, the CDR3 gives the full variable domain: DSGVTQTPKHLITATGQRVTLRCSPRSGDLSVYWYQQSLDQGLQFLIQYYNGEERAKGNILERFSAQQFPDLHSELNLSSLELGDSALYFCASSVREREQFFGPGTRLTVL.

The chain uses TRBV5-1 and TRBJ2-3, with D uncertain. Trimming took off 4 bases at V and 2 bases at J, with 8 bases between the two ends. This CDR3 spans 13 amino acids. Germline CDR1 SGHRS, CDR2 YFSETQ. The CDR3: CASSEANTDTQYF. CDR3 bases: TGCGCCAGCAGCGAAGCAAACACAGATACGCAGTATTTT.

The J gene is TRBJ1-1, the V gene TRBV29-1; 7 nucleotides match TRBD1. Unmatched junction bases numbered 6, after V lost 4 bases and J lost 4 bases. The CDR3 loop spans 13 amino acids. Germline V gene data show CDR1 as SQVTM and CDR2 as ANQGSEA. CDR3 nucleotides: TGCAGCGTTGTGTCGAGACAGGGCACTGAAGCTTTCTTT. It yields the protein CSVVSRQGTEAFF.

The chain couples TRBV5-1 to TRBJ2-7; TRBD1 aligns across 7 bases. Germline values: CDR1 SGHRS, CDR2 YFSETQ. The CDR3 length is 14 residues. V shed 0 bases and J 4 bases; nucleotides not matched to a gene: 4. This chain's CDR3 is CASSLAGTAYEQYF. CDR3 bases: TGCGCCAGCAGCTTGGCCGGGACAGCGTACGAGCAGTACTTC. The full variable domain, rest sourced from reference TRBV5-1 and TRBJ2-7, is KAGVTQTPRYLIKTRGQQVTLSCSPISGHRSVSWYQQTPGQGLQFLFEYFSETQRNKGNFPGRFSGRQFSNSRSEMNVSTLELGDSALYLCASSLAGTAYEQYFGPGTRLTVT.

This chain joins TRBV11-3 and TRBJ2-7; 9 bases agree with TRBD1. V lost 5 bases and J lost 4; bases outside the gene matches: 6. Germline V lookup: CDR1 SGHNT, CDR2 YENEEA. The CDR3 runs 14 residues. The CDR3 loop is CASSQQGAAYEQYF. The CDR3 nucleotides read TGTGCCAGCAGCCAACAGGGGGCGGCTTACGAGCAGTACTTC.

V is TRBV4-1 and J is TRBJ2-7, with 9 bases matching TRBD1. V was clipped by 1 base and J by 0 bases; unmatched bases: 7. Germline V gene data show CDR1 as MGHRA and CDR2 as YSYEKL. The CDR3 is made up of 17 amino acids. CDR3 residues: CASSQAPGQGNSYEQYF. CDR3 coding DNA: TGCGCCAGCAGCCAAGCCCCGGGACAGGGCAACTCCTACGAGCAGTACTTC.

The J gene is TRBJ1-5, the V gene TRBV19, with D perhaps matching TRBD1 (5 bases). Germline CDR1 reads LNHDA; CDR2 reads SQIVND (reference sequence). V was cut by 3 bases and J by 3 bases, with 15 bases left in between. CDR3 length equals 16 residues. Written as DNA, the CDR3 is TGTGCCAGTAGTATTAATGGGGCGGAGGTCAATCAGCCCCAGCATTTT. As protein: CASSINGAEVNQPQHF. The variable domain in full, completed from reference TRBV19 and TRBJ1-5, reads DGGITQSPKYLFRKEGQNVTLSCEQNLNHDAMYWYRQDPGQGLRLIYYSQIVNDFQKGDIAEGYSVSREKKESFPLTVTSAQKNPTAFYLCASSINGAEVNQPQHFGDGTRLSIL.

The chain employs TRBV12-1 and TRBJ1-6; the table assigns TRBD1, which was not confirmed against the DNA. TRBV12-1 is listed as a pseudogene. The CDR3 totals 19 residues. CDR3 coding DNA: TGTGCCAGCAGACTTGGGCCGGCAGGTAGTAGCTCCTATAATTCACCCCTCCACTTT. This gives the protein CASRLGPAGSSSYNSPLHF.

The chain joins TRBV19 to TRBJ2-3; TRBD1 matches 12 bases. V trimming: 1 base; J trimming: 5 bases; junction bases outside the gene matches: 1. This CDR3 spans 15 amino acids. CDR1 and CDR2 from the germline V gene are LNHDA and SQIVND (reference sequence). The CDR3: CASSIGDRGQDTQYF. CDR3 DNA: TGTGCCAGTAGTATAGGGGACAGGGGGCAAGATACGCAGTATTTT.

This rearrangement joins TRBV15 to TRBJ2-2, with no clear D. The germline V and J ends were trimmed by 5 bases and 4 bases, with 20 bases remaining between them. Germline V gene sequence: CDR1 LNHNV, CDR2 YYDKDF (reference sequence). The CDR3 spans 17 residues. The CDR3 loop reads CATSARKGYCSTGELFF. The CDR3 DNA reads as TGTGCCACCAGCGCGAGAAAAGGGTATTGTAGCACCGGGGAGCTGTTTTTT.

This sequence joins TRBV30 and TRBJ2-7, with TRBD1 identical over 7 bases. CDR1 and CDR2 from the germline V gene are GTSNPN and SVGIG (reference sequence). The CDR3 contains 14 residues. Trimming removed 3 bases from V and 2 bases from J; junction bases left unmatched: 7. The CDR3 nucleotides are TGTGCCTGGAGCTTAGGGGGCGGGCCCTACGAGCAGTACTTC. This gives the protein CAWSLGGGPYEQYF.